This record looks at one T cell receptor beta chain sequence and its context. Per the germline V gene, CDR1 is SQVTM and CDR2 is ANQGSEA. This CDR3 contains 11 residues. Repertoires were generated with immunoSEQ multiplex PCR, while TCRdb's copy carries only in-frame clones and drops some. The data show about 2.4 million clones, roughly 93% seen once. This entry belongs to a study of shared clonotypes between healthy human individuals. The TCR sequence derives from a man aged 18 to 30 in good health. Some clones in this sample may be carry-over from other donors' samples. The genes are TRBV29-1 and TRBJ2-5; D is undetermined. The J call is in doubt because the DNA end fits TRBJ2-7 better. Material: naive CD4+ T cells from PBMCs. The subset is: CD45RA+ positively selected. CDR3 DNA: TGCAGCGTTAGCAGAGCCTACGAGCAGTACTTC. Translation gives CSVSRAYEQYF.